The 5 T cell receptor beta chains reported below all come from one sample, sequenced in a study of neurological immune-mediated disorders. Time point: longitudinal time-point 3. TCRdb passed the 5' RACE reads through MiXCR, listing each CDR3 protein once. The sample records 85,000 to 110,000 distinct CDR3 sequences, 10% to 11% being singletons. Sequencing used PBMCs. These receptors were obtained from a female donor with HTLV-1-associated myelopathy (HAM/TSP).

This clonotype was picked up many times. The chain couples TRBV5-5 to TRBJ2-3, with D uncertain. V lost 1 base to trimming and J lost 9 bases, with 12 bases between them. There are 13 residues in the CDR3. Germline CDR1 reads SGHKS; CDR2 reads YYEKEE (reference sequence). As DNA, the CDR3 is TGTGCCAGCAGCTTGTTTTTAGGGTACACGCAGTATTTT. Amino acid sequence: CASSLFLGYTQYF.

The chain is built from TRBV3-1 and TRBJ1-2; D might be TRBD1 (6 bases). This CDR3 is 14 amino acids long. V was trimmed by 0 bases and J by 9 bases, leaving 14 bases between them. Germline V gives CDR1 LGHDT, CDR2 YNNKEL (reference sequence). CDR3 region: CASSQDPQGSSYTF. The CDR3 coding sequence is TGTGCCAGCAGCCAAGACCCACAGGGTTCTAGCTACACCTTC.

This clonotype was counted at least ten times. V gene TRBV18 combines with J gene TRBJ2-7; 7 nucleotides line up with TRBD2. Germline V gives CDR1 KGHSH, CDR2 LQKENI. V was pared by 4 bases and J by 2 bases, with 8 bases of the junction left unmatched. The CDR3 length is 15 residues. CDR3 bases: TGTGCCAGCTCACTCCTCGGCGGGGGTCCCTACGAGCAGTACTTC. It is translated as CASSLLGGGPYEQYF. The full variable domain, completed using reference TRBV18 and TRBJ2-7, is NAGVMQNPRHLVRRRGQEARLRCSPMKGHSHVYWYRQLPEEGLKFMVYLQKENIIDESGMPKERFSAEFPKEGPSILRIQQVVRGDSAAYFCASSLLGGGPYEQYFGPGTRLTVT.

This clonotype has at least ten counts. This chain links TRBV20-1 with TRBJ1-1, with a tentative D call TRBD1 (6 bases). The V and J ends lost 4 bases and 0 bases respectively, with 15 bases between them. This CDR3 has 15 amino acids. Per the germline V gene, CDR1 is DFQATT and CDR2 is SNEGSKA (reference sequence). In DNA, the CDR3 is TGCAGTGCTAACCCCCGACAGGCTATGAACACTGAAGCTTTCTTT. Protein product: CSANPRQAMNTEAFF.

J is TRBJ1-3 and V is TRBV20-1, with 8 bases aligning to TRBD1. The V segment lost 3 bases and the J segment 0 bases; nucleotides outside the gene matches: 1. Germline CDR1 and CDR2: DFQATT and SNEGSKA (reference sequence). The CDR3 runs to 14 residues. The CDR3 coding sequence is TGCAGTGCTAGTGACAGGGGCTCTGGAAACACCATATATTTT. It translates to CSASDRGSGNTIYF.